This T cell receptor (beta chain) stems from a study of T cell responses to AZD1222 COVID-19 vaccine. General study results and limits: Spike regions recognized by vaccine-associated CD4 TCRs spanned the protein, led by 160-218 and 743-854. AZD1222 recipients seropositive at baseline numbered only six or seven.

About this clone: Its antigen is currently unknown.

TCRdb's copy holds only in-frame clones and misses some; the assay was immunoSEQ multiplex PCR. The sample lists fewer than 75,000 clones, 65% to 90% seen once, with roughly a fifth in the top ten. V was pared by 7 bases and J by 7 bases, with 14 bases between. This CDR3 is 13 amino acids long. V is TRBV12-3 or TRBV12-4 and J is TRBJ1-5; TRBD1 might be the D (5 bases). The clonotype was recovered from an adult in good health. This specimen was peripheral blood, taken on day 0 of AZD1222 vaccination. Here the CDR3 DNA reads TGTGCCAGCAATGGCAGGGTGGAACAGCCCCAGCATTTT. Translating it yields CASNGRVEQPQHF.